This TCR beta chain was recovered during a study of T-cell memory formation after mild COVID-19. Findings and limits, study-wide: Some responding clones appeared in pre-infection memory, suggesting cross-reactive memory joined.

TCRdb reprocessed the 5' RACE reads via MiXCR and lists one record per CDR3 protein. The table shows 150,000 to 200,000 distinct CDR3 sequences, with over 20% occurring only once. In the case of this clonotype: Its antigen remains unknown.

The ends lost 6 bases at V and 6 bases at J; junction bases unmatched: 11. There are 18 residues in the CDR3. Sequences were obtained from PBMCs or a T cell subset sorted from them (not recorded which). The source is an adult woman who had mild COVID-19 (a few samples of this study predate the infection). Cell type and time point are not known. The gene calls are TRBV12-3 or TRBV12-4 and TRBJ2-1, with TRBD2 identical over 16 bases. The DNA of the CDR3 is TGTGCCAGCAGCTGGGGACTAGCGGGAGGGCCGGCGAGCAATGAGCAGTTCTTC. The encoded protein is CASSWGLAGGPASNEQFF.